These T cell receptor beta chains were read from a single sample in a study of blood T cell repertoires in COVID-19. Libraries were prepared by immunoSEQ multiplex PCR; TCRdb keeps only in-frame clonotypes and omits some of them. The repertoire consists of 130,000 to 150,000 clones, with around 87% occurring once and the leading ten covering roughly 3.2%. The source material was peripheral blood. These receptor sequences come from a woman aged 55-70 years with active COVID-19. Both conserved end residues are part of each CDR3. A D gene is named only where the DNA matches it firmly. The size of a clone is reported for some rows only, either as once, few or many, or as a class for expanded clones.

TRBV19	-	TRBD1	TRBJ1-1	CASSILSTGTNTEAFF	TGTGCCAGTAGTATCCTCTCGACAGGGACCAACACTGAAGCTTTCTTT
TRBV28	-	TRBD2	TRBJ2-1	CASNEAGDGDNEQFF	TGTGCCAGCAATGAAGCGGGAGACGGGGACAATGAGCAGTTCTTC
TRBV5-5	-	-	TRBJ2-3	CASRLDRPSTDTQYF	TGTGCCAGCAGGTTGGACAGACCTAGCACAGATACGCAGTATTTT
TRBV7-2	-	TRBD2	TRBJ2-5	CASSTSGTTTGTQYF	TGTGCCAGCAGCACCTCCGGGACTACGACCGGGACCCAGTACTTC
TRBV20-1	-	-	TRBJ2-7	CSAERLYEQYF	TGCAGTGCAGAGCGGCTCTACGAGCAGTACTTC
TRBV3-1/TRBV3-2	-	-	TRBJ1-2	CASSQGGWGPNYGYTF	TGTGCCAGCAGCCAAGGAGGGTGGGGGCCTAACTATGGCTACACCTTC
TRBV27	-	TRBD1	TRBJ2-7	CASSLGTGFEQYF	TGTGCCAGCAGTTTGGGGACAGGATTCGAGCAGTACTTC
TRBV28	-	TRBD2	TRBJ2-7	CASSKWGGEYEQYF	TGTGCCAGCAGTAAGTGGGGGGGAGAGTACGAGCAGTACTTC
TRBV27	once	TRBD1	TRBJ1-2	CASSADRGLSLYGYTF	TGTGCCAGCAGTGCGGACAGGGGGCTGTCTCTTTATGGCTACACCTTC
TRBV18	-	TRBD1	TRBJ1-2	CASSPDRDNGYTF	TGTGCCAGCTCACCCGACAGGGATAATGGCTACACCTTC
TRBV19	-	-	TRBJ2-2	CASRLSGGALGTGELFF	TGTGCCAGTAGACTTTCCGGGGGAGCGTTAGGCACCGGGGAGCTGTTTTTT
TRBV19	-	-	TRBJ2-1	CASSLSTYNEQFF	TGTGCCAGTAGTCTCAGTACCTACAATGAGCAGTTCTTC
TRBV23-1	few	TRBD1	TRBJ2-7	CASSQSAEGQGGKNF	TGCGCCAGCAGTCAATCCGCGGAAGGACAGGGTGGCAAAAACTTC
TRBV5-4	-	TRBD2	TRBJ2-1	CASSLRSGEEQFF	TGTGCCAGCAGCTTAAGAAGCGGGGAGGAGCAGTTCTTC